A selection of T cell receptor beta chains follows, all from one sample in a study of T cell responses to AZD1222 COVID-19 vaccine. TCRdb keeps only in-frame clones here, not all; method: immunoSEQ multiplex PCR. Altogether about 160,000 clones are present, roughly nine tenths being singletons, with the ten largest covering 4.4%. This specimen was peripheral blood, taken on day 0 of MenACWY control vaccination. The receptors shown here come from an adult in good health. CDR3s include the opening cysteine and the closing phenylalanine or tryptophan. Each record gives: J gene, D gene, clone size, V gene, CDR3 protein, CDR3 DNA. The D gene is left open where the match is weak. Rows give clone size only sometimes, using once, few, many, or a class for an expanded clone.

TRBJ1-5 . . TRBV6-2/TRBV6-3 CASSYSGGQSRAQHF TGTGCCAGCAGTTACTCGGGCGGACAGTCCCGGGCCCAGCATTTT
TRBJ1-6 . . TRBV21-1 CASSKVRDRASSYNSPLHF TGTGCCAGCAGCAAAGTCCGGGACAGGGCGAGCTCCTATAATTCACCCCTCCACTTT
TRBJ1-4 TRBD1 . TRBV29-1 CSVQGAVGEKLFF TGCAGCGTACAGGGGGCGGTTGGAGAAAAACTGTTTTTT
TRBJ1-1 . . TRBV20-1 CSARGDTEAFF TGCAGTGCTAGAGGGGACACTGAAGCTTTCTTT
TRBJ1-6 . . TRBV9 CASSKKGTAGDSPLHF TGTGCCAGCAGCAAGAAGGGGACCGCCGGGGATTCACCCCTCCACTTT
TRBJ1-1 . . TRBV11-3 CASSRSVLNTEAFF TGTGCCAGCAGCCGGAGCGTCCTGAACACTGAAGCTTTCTTT
TRBJ2-1 TRBD2 . TRBV7-9 CASSPAGRSSYNEQFF TGTGCCAGCAGCCCGGCCGGGAGGAGCTCCTACAATGAGCAGTTCTTC
TRBJ1-2 . . TRBV29-1 CSVYTSNYGYTF TGCAGCGTGTACACCTCTAACTATGGCTACACCTTC
TRBJ1-5 . . TRBV2 CASSLGRGGNQPQHF TGTGCCAGCAGCCTTGGCAGGGGTGGTAATCAGCCCCAGCATTTT
TRBJ2-3 TRBD2 . TRBV19 CASSIFGREVGTDTQYF TGTGCCAGTAGTATATTCGGGCGGGAGGTGGGCACAGATACGCAGTATTTT
TRBJ2-1 TRBD1 . TRBV7-9 CASRRGDRVKFF TGTGCCAGCAGGAGGGGGGACAGGGTTAAATTCTTC
TRBJ2-7 TRBD2 . TRBV3-1/TRBV3-2 CASSQVPTSHEQYF TGTGCCAGCAGCCAAGTCCCGACTAGCCACGAGCAGTACTTC
TRBJ1-2 . . TRBV30 CAWSTQGEGGYTF TGTGCCTGGAGTACCCAAGGTGAGGGCGGCTACACCTTC
TRBJ2-5 . . TRBV5-1 CASSSPWGRGETQYF TGCGCCAGCAGCTCGCCTTGGGGGCGCGGAGAGACCCAGTACTTC
TRBJ1-1 . . TRBV7-2 CASSLAAGTEAFF TGTGCCAGCAGCCTAGCAGCGGGGACTGAAGCTTTCTTT
TRBJ1-4 . . TRBV7-6 CASSPAWSGTNEKLFF TGTGCCAGCAGCCCCGCTTGGAGCGGCACTAATGAAAAACTGTTTTTT
TRBJ1-5 TRBD1 once TRBV11-2 CASSVGQGPNQPQHF TGTGCCAGCAGCGTCGGACAGGGCCCCAATCAGCCCCAGCATTTT
TRBJ1-5 . few TRBV19 CASSIDQQGNQPQHF TGTGCCAGTAGTATAGATCAGCAGGGGAATCAGCCCCAGCATTTT
TRBJ1-6 TRBD1 . TRBV5-5 CASSPGDRVNSPLHF TGTGCCAGCAGCCCGGGGGACAGGGTCAATTCACCCCTCCACTTT
TRBJ2-2 TRBD2 . TRBV24-1 CATSDPGRAGELFF TGTGCCACCAGTGATCCGGGGAGGGCCGGGGAGCTGTTTTTT
TRBJ2-3 . . TRBV5-1 CASSLEPSGTDTQYF TGCGCCAGCAGCTTGGAGCCCAGCGGCACAGATACGCAGTATTTT
TRBJ1-2 TRBD1 . TRBV27 CASSDLGTGADRDYGYTF TGTGCCAGCAGTGATTTGGGGACAGGGGCCGACCGTGACTATGGCTACACCTTC
TRBJ2-5 TRBD2 once TRBV27 CASSLGLGAGGQETQYF TGTGCCAGCAGTTTAGGTCTGGGTGCGGGAGGGCAAGAGACCCAGTACTTC
TRBJ2-1 . once TRBV29-1 CSHHGRADNEQFF TGCAGCCACCACGGGCGGGCCGACAATGAGCAGTTCTTC
TRBJ1-5 . . TRBV4-2 CASSQERGQINQPQHF TGTGCCAGCAGCCAAGAAAGGGGTCAGATCAATCAGCCCCAGCATTTT
TRBJ1-1 . . TRBV19 CASSLFRDTEAFF TGTGCCAGTAGCCTCTTCAGGGACACTGAAGCTTTCTTT
TRBJ2-4 . . TRBV19 CASSIREAKNIQYF TGTGCCAGTAGTATACGGGAAGCCAAAAACATTCAGTACTTC
TRBJ1-6 . . TRBV9 CASSVVGLGDSPLHF TGTGCCAGCAGCGTAGTGGGACTCGGTGATTCACCCCTCCACTTT
TRBJ1-1 . . TRBV19 CASSIGSGITEAFF TGTGCCAGTAGTATTGGGTCAGGGATCACTGAAGCTTTCTTT
TRBJ1-1 . . TRBV10-3 CAISLLGYEAFF TGTGCCATCAGCCTTTTAGGATATGAAGCTTTCTTT
TRBJ1-6 . . TRBV25-1 CASSEYSQGRSPLHF TGTGCCAGCAGTGAATACTCCCAGGGACGGTCACCCCTCCACTTT
TRBJ1-5 . . TRBV7-2 CASSLRGQPQHF TGTGCCAGCAGCTTAAGGGGTCAGCCCCAGCATTTT
TRBJ1-5 TRBD1 . TRBV9 CASSRGPYNQPQHF TGTGCCAGCAGCAGGGGGCCCTACAATCAGCCCCAGCATTTT
TRBJ1-2 . . TRBV29-1 CSVELPAGGYGYTF TGCAGCGTTGAGCTCCCCGCAGGCGGCTATGGCTACACCTTC
TRBJ1-2 . . TRBV6-4 CASRSPEGGYTF TGTGCCAGCAGGTCTCCCGAGGGGGGCTACACCTTC
TRBJ1-1 . . TRBV11-2 CASSPIGPGGATEAFF TGTGCCAGCAGCCCGATCGGCCCCGGCGGCGCCACTGAAGCTTTCTTT
TRBJ2-3 . . TRBV20-1 CSASFGEVVGDTQYF TGCAGTGCTAGTTTTGGAGAGGTAGTTGGAGATACGCAGTATTTT
TRBJ1-2 . . TRBV7-6 CASSRSGSGGTGYTF TGTGCCAGCAGCCGATCGGGCAGTGGGGGAACTGGCTACACCTTC
TRBJ2-2 . few TRBV19 CASSTSGGTGELFF TGTGCCAGTAGTACTTCAGGGGGGACCGGGGAGCTGTTTTTT
TRBJ1-6 . . TRBV6-5 CASYGSYYNSPLHF TGTGCCAGCTACGGGAGTTACTATAATTCACCCCTCCACTTT
TRBJ2-3 TRBD2 . TRBV4-2 CASSQDRAGSSTDTQYF TGTGCCAGCAGCCAAGATCGAGCGGGAAGTAGCACAGATACGCAGTATTTT
TRBJ1-2 . . TRBV7-8 CASSFVPGGAHYGYTF TGTGCCAGCAGCTTTGTCCCCGGGGGCGCCCACTATGGCTACACCTTC
TRBJ1-4 TRBD1 once TRBV4-1 CASSQTGGANEKLFF TGCGCCAGCAGCCAAACAGGGGGTGCTAATGAAAAACTGTTTTTT
TRBJ2-1 TRBD1 . TRBV6-5 CASSYSPGGDPFF TGTGCCAGCAGTTACTCCCCAGGGGGCGATCCGTTCTTC
TRBJ1-1 . . TRBV11-2 CASSPGQLNTEAFF TGTGCCAGCAGCCCCGGACAGTTGAACACTGAAGCTTTCTTT
TRBJ1-5 . few TRBV24-1 CATSPGYGQPQHF TGTGCCACCAGTCCGGGGTACGGGCAGCCCCAGCATTTT
TRBJ1-4 . . TRBV29-1 CSAGFREKLFF TGCAGCGCTGGTTTCCGTGAAAAACTGTTTTTT
TRBJ1-5 . . TRBV6-4 CASSRAFRKPQHF TGTGCCAGCAGCCGGGCGTTCCGAAAGCCCCAGCATTTT
TRBJ2-2 . . TRBV7-3 CASSTAITGELFF TGTGCCAGCAGCACTGCTATCACCGGGGAGCTGTTTTTT
TRBJ1-3 . . TRBV9 CASSGRTTPSGNTIYF TGTGCCAGCAGCGGGAGGACCACCCCCTCTGGAAACACCATATATTTT
TRBJ1-2 . . TRBV5-1 CASSLEPPGGGYGYTF TGCGCCAGCAGCTTGGAACCCCCTGGGGGAGGGTATGGCTACACCTTC
TRBJ1-2 . once TRBV30 CAWMGTIYGYTF TGTGCCTGGATGGGGACTATCTATGGCTACACCTTC
TRBJ2-5 TRBD1 . TRBV5-1 CASSLDPATGVETQYF TGCGCCAGCAGCTTGGACCCCGCGACAGGGGTGGAGACCCAGTACTTC
TRBJ2-7 TRBD1 . TRBV4-1 CASSLGQGYEQYF TGCGCCAGCAGCCTCGGACAGGGCTACGAGCAGTACTTC
TRBJ1-3 . . TRBV10-3 CAISDTVVSIYF TGTGCCATCAGTGACACGGTAGTATCCATATATTTT
TRBJ1-5 . . TRBV9 CASSVAGNQPQHF TGTGCCAGCAGCGTAGCGGGGAATCAGCCCCAGCATTTT